This is a list of T cell receptor beta chains from one sample in a study of control samples from healthy donors and cancer patients. Generated by immunoSEQ multiplex PCR, the TCRdb table keeps only in-frame clones and is missing some. The profile covers roughly 49,000 clones, with around nine tenths appearing a single time and 0.65% to 0.9% taken by the ten largest. The sequenced sample was PBMCs. The receptors here all came from a young man with colorectal cancer. CDR3s include the opening cysteine and the closing phenylalanine or tryptophan. Fields, in order: J gene, V gene, clone size, CDR3 protein. Clone size is stated in some rows and not others, as once, few, many or a class when expanded.

J gene: TRBJ2-1; V gene: TRBV7-2; clone size: once; CDR3 protein: CASSLRKASGVYNEQFF
J gene: TRBJ1-4; V gene: TRBV7-2; clone size: -; CDR3 protein: CASSDPTGGNEKLFF
J gene: TRBJ2-7; V gene: TRBV2; clone size: once; CDR3 protein: CASSRQGMNEQYF
J gene: TRBJ2-5; V gene: TRBV9; clone size: -; CDR3 protein: CASSVGGARQETQYF
J gene: TRBJ2-7; V gene: TRBV29-1; clone size: -; CDR3 protein: CSVRESRGSPYEQYF
J gene: TRBJ1-6; V gene: TRBV2; clone size: -; CDR3 protein: CASSEFATGWNSPLHF
J gene: TRBJ1-1; V gene: TRBV18; clone size: -; CDR3 protein: CASSPPGTGRTEAFF
J gene: TRBJ1-1; V gene: TRBV24-1; clone size: -; CDR3 protein: CATSDFGNSEAFF
J gene: TRBJ1-1; V gene: TRBV4-3; clone size: -; CDR3 protein: CASSPGTENTEAFF
J gene: TRBJ1-3; V gene: TRBV3-1/TRBV3-2; clone size: -; CDR3 protein: CASSQGQNAGNTIYF
J gene: TRBJ2-3; V gene: TRBV2; clone size: -; CDR3 protein: CASSEGTGWGEAQYF
J gene: TRBJ2-2; V gene: TRBV13; clone size: -; CDR3 protein: CASSSNFGLAGGRTGELFF
J gene: TRBJ2-3; V gene: TRBV7-6; clone size: -; CDR3 protein: CASSQTGARTDTQYF
J gene: TRBJ2-2; V gene: TRBV3-1/TRBV3-2; clone size: -; CDR3 protein: CASSLGLANTGELFF
J gene: TRBJ2-2; V gene: TRBV6-5; clone size: -; CDR3 protein: CASRGPTGSNGELFF
J gene: TRBJ2-2; V gene: TRBV30; clone size: -; CDR3 protein: CAWSVRSAGELFF
J gene: TRBJ1-6; V gene: TRBV5-6; clone size: -; CDR3 protein: CASSLWDRDSPLHF
J gene: TRBJ1-1; V gene: TRBV6-6; clone size: once; CDR3 protein: CASSSPGQGNTEAFF
J gene: TRBJ2-1; V gene: TRBV14; clone size: few; CDR3 protein: CASSPWTQYNEQFF
J gene: TRBJ2-1; V gene: TRBV6-6; clone size: medium-sized; CDR3 protein: CASSVGGEGNEQFF
J gene: TRBJ1-2; V gene: TRBV13; clone size: -; CDR3 protein: CASSRLRLTGESGYTF
J gene: TRBJ2-6; V gene: TRBV12-3/TRBV12-4; clone size: few; CDR3 protein: CASKVSGANVLTF
J gene: TRBJ1-2; V gene: TRBV27; clone size: -; CDR3 protein: CASSQDRGLGYTF
J gene: TRBJ1-5; V gene: TRBV7-2; clone size: -; CDR3 protein: CASSSTGTADQPQHF
J gene: TRBJ1-1; V gene: TRBV6-6; clone size: -; CDR3 protein: CASSPGTEAFF
J gene: TRBJ1-3; V gene: TRBV19; clone size: -; CDR3 protein: CASTLYTGSSSSGNTIYF
J gene: TRBJ1-6; V gene: TRBV25-1; clone size: few; CDR3 protein: CASSGRGRSPLHF
J gene: TRBJ1-1; V gene: TRBV5-1; clone size: -; CDR3 protein: CASSRYAEGRAEAFF
J gene: TRBJ2-1; V gene: TRBV6-1; clone size: -; CDR3 protein: CASSEIKYNEQFF
J gene: TRBJ2-2; V gene: TRBV9; clone size: once; CDR3 protein: CASSVGQGELAGGRTGELFF
J gene: TRBJ1-4; V gene: TRBV7-2; clone size: -; CDR3 protein: CASSLDGAPPNEKLFF
J gene: TRBJ2-1; V gene: TRBV6-5; clone size: -; CDR3 protein: CASTMGVAYNEQFF
J gene: TRBJ2-2; V gene: TRBV9; clone size: -; CDR3 protein: CASSVGAGGGIDTGELFF
J gene: TRBJ2-5; V gene: TRBV11-2; clone size: -; CDR3 protein: CASSFRGQKQETQYF
J gene: TRBJ2-5; V gene: TRBV10-2; clone size: -; CDR3 protein: CASSGRGETQYF
J gene: TRBJ2-3; V gene: TRBV2; clone size: -; CDR3 protein: CASSEHVTDTQYF
J gene: TRBJ2-3; V gene: TRBV4-1; clone size: once; CDR3 protein: CASSHVGGETQYF
J gene: TRBJ1-2; V gene: TRBV6-5; clone size: -; CDR3 protein: CASSPQGGSPYGYTF
J gene: TRBJ1-6; V gene: TRBV10-2; clone size: -; CDR3 protein: CASSEVDSSYNSPLHF
J gene: TRBJ2-5; V gene: TRBV4-1; clone size: -; CDR3 protein: CASSQTGLAGGGETQYF
J gene: TRBJ1-5; V gene: TRBV7-8; clone size: -; CDR3 protein: CASKDFVGPQHF
J gene: TRBJ2-3; V gene: TRBV5-5; clone size: few; CDR3 protein: CASSLTEGTDTQYF
J gene: TRBJ1-2; V gene: TRBV13; clone size: -; CDR3 protein: CASSSSKGGGYTF
J gene: TRBJ2-7; V gene: TRBV4-3; clone size: few; CDR3 protein: CASSQGVGYEQYF
J gene: TRBJ1-1; V gene: TRBV7-9; clone size: -; CDR3 protein: CASSLVAEAFF
J gene: TRBJ2-1; V gene: TRBV27; clone size: -; CDR3 protein: CASSFWNGQGAYNEQFF
J gene: TRBJ1-6; V gene: TRBV5-1; clone size: -; CDR3 protein: CASSFKQDTNSPLHF
J gene: TRBJ2-7; V gene: TRBV11-2; clone size: -; CDR3 protein: CACRIKWDSSYEQYF
J gene: TRBJ1-1; V gene: TRBV28; clone size: few; CDR3 protein: CASSSLGLNTEAFF
J gene: TRBJ2-1; V gene: TRBV5-4; clone size: -; CDR3 protein: CASSSRPGTGFTEQFF
J gene: TRBJ1-1; V gene: TRBV25-1; clone size: -; CDR3 protein: CASRTGAVGGMNTEAFF
J gene: TRBJ1-1; V gene: TRBV5-1; clone size: -; CDR3 protein: CASSNRRDERTEAFF
J gene: TRBJ1-2; V gene: TRBV7-9; clone size: -; CDR3 protein: CASSLNRLGQGVIGYTF
J gene: TRBJ1-2; V gene: TRBV28; clone size: -; CDR3 protein: CASIPPRGKPGYGYTF
J gene: TRBJ2-2; V gene: TRBV6-5; clone size: -; CDR3 protein: CASSSATTPNTGELFF
J gene: TRBJ1-2; V gene: TRBV6-1; clone size: -; CDR3 protein: CASSEGGDRANYGYTF
J gene: TRBJ1-1; V gene: TRBV5-1; clone size: -; CDR3 protein: CASTETGAVNTEAFF
J gene: TRBJ2-3; V gene: TRBV29-1; clone size: once; CDR3 protein: CSVSIGQASPDTQYF
J gene: TRBJ1-1; V gene: TRBV20-1; clone size: -; CDR3 protein: CSASVGGESTEAFF